This T cell receptor (beta chain) was sequenced during a study of T cell clones after liver transplantation. Turning to this clone: Its antigen is not known.

Study-wide results and caveats: In most of the 8 subjects, circulating graft-donor-reactive CD4 TCRbeta sequences fell significantly after transplant.

Clones were read by immunoSEQ multiplex PCR, and TCRdb kept only the in-frame ones, dropping some. The sample includes tens of thousands of clones, more than 75% seen only once; the top ten take approximately 2.4%. This TCR was recovered from a human donor who received a liver transplant. Material: CD4+ T cells from blood, obtained before liver transplant.

CDR3 sequence (DNA): TGTGCCAGTAGCCCTCTCGGGACAGGGTACGGGGAGCTGTTTTTT. This gives the protein CASSPLGTGYGELFF. V and J are TRBV19 and TRBJ2-2, with 9 positions matching TRBD1. CDR1 is LNHDA and CDR2 is SQIVND in the germline V gene (reference sequence). The V gene end was trimmed by 6 bases and the J gene end by 7 bases; junction bases not matched to a gene: 9. The CDR3 length is 15 residues.